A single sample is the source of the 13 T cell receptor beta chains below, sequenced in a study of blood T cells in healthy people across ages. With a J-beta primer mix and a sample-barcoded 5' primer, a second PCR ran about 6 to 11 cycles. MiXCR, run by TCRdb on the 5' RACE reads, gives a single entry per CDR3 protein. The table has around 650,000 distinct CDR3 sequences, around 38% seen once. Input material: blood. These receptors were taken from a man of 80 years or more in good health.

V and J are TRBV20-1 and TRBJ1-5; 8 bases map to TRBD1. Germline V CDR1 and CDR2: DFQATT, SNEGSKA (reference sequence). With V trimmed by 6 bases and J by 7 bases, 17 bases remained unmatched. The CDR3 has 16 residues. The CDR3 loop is CSAAGTGYSSNQPQHF. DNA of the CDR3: TGCAGTGCGGCCGGGACAGGTTATTCCTCTAACCAGCCCCAGCATTTT.

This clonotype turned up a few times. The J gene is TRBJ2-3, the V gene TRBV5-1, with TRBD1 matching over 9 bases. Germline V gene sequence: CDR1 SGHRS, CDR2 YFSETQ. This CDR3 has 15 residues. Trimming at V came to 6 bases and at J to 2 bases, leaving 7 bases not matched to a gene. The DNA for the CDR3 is TGCGCCAGCACAAGGACAGGGGTAATCACAGATACGCAGTATTTT. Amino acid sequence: CASTRTGVITDTQYF.

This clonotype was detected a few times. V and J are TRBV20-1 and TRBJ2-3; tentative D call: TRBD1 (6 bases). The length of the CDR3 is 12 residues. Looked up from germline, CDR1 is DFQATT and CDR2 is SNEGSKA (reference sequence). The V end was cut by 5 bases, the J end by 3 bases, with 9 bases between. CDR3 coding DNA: TGCAGTGCTTGGGACAAGACAGATACGCAGTATTTT. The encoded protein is CSAWDKTDTQYF.

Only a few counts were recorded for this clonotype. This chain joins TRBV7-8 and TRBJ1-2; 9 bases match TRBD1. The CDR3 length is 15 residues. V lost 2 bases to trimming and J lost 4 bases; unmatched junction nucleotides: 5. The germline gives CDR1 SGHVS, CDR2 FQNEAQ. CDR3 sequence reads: CASSLTLGQGYGYTF. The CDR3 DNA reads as TGTGCCAGCAGCTTAACTCTGGGACAGGGCTATGGCTACACCTTC. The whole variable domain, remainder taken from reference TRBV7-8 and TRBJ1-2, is GAGVSQSPRYKVAKRGQDVALRCDPISGHVSLFWYQQALGQGPEFLTYFQNEAQLDKSGLPSDRFFAERPEGSVSTLKIQRTQQEDSAVYLCASSLTLGQGYGYTFGSGTRLTVV.

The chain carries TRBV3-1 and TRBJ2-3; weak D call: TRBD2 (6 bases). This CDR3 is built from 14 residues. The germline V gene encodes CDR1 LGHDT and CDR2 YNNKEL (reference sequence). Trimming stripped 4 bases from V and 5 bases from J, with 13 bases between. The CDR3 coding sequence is TGTGCCAGCAGCCCAACGGGAGATGGAGATACGCAGTATTTT. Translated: CASSPTGDGDTQYF.

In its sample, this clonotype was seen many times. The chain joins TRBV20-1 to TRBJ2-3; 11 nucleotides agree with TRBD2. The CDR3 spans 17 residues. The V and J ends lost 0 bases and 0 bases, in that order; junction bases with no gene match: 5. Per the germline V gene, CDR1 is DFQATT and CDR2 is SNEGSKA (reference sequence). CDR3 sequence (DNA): TGCAGTGCTAGAGATACTAGCGGGAGTTACAGCACAGATACGCAGTATTTT. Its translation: CSARDTSGSYSTDTQYF.

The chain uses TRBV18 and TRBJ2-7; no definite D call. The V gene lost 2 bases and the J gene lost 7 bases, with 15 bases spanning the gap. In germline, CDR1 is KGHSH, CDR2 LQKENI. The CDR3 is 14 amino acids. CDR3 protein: CASSPNIQLGEQYF. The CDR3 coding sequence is TGTGCCAGCTCACCAAATATCCAATTGGGAGAGCAGTACTTC.

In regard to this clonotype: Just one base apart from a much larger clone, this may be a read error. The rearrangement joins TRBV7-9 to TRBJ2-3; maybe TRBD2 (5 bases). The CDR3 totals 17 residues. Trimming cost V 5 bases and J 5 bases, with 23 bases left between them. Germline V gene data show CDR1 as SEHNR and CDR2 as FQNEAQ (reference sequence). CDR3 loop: CASSQYMKTNWGDTQYF. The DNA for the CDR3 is TGTGCCAGCAGCCAATATATGAAGACTAACTGGGGAGATACGCAGTATTTT.

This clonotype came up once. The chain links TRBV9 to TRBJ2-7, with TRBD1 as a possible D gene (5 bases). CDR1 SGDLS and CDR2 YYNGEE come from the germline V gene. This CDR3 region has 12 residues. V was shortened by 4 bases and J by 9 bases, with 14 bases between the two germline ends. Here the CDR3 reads CASSSGCDRQYF. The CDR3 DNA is TGTGCCAGCAGCTCAGGGTGTGACAGGCAGTACTTC.

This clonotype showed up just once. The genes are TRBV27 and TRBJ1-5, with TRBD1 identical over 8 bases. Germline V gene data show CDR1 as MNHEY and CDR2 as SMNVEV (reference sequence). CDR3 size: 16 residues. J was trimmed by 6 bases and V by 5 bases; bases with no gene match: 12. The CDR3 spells CASSPDGAGGSQPQHF. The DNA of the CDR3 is TGTGCCAGCAGTCCCGACGGGGCAGGGGGCAGTCAGCCCCAGCATTTT.

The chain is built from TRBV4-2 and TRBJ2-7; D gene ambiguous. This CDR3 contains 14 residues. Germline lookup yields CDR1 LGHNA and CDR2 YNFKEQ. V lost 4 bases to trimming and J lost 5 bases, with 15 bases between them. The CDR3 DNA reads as TGTGCCAGCAGCCCAATGGCTAGTCCCCACGAGCAGTACTTC. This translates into CASSPMASPHEQYF.

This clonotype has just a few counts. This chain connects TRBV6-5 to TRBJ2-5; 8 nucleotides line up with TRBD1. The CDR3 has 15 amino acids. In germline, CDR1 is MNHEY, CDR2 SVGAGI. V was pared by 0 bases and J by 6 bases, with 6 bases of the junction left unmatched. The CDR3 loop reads CASSYSLTGGQTQYF. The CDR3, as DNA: TGTGCCAGCAGTTACTCTTTAACAGGGGGACAGACCCAGTACTTC.

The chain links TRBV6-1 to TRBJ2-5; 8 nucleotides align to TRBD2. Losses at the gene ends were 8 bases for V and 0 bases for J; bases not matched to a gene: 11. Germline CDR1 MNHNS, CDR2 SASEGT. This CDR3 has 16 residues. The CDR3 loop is CASFFSGVKYQETQYF. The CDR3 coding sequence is TGTGCCAGCTTTTTTAGCGGGGTGAAGTACCAAGAGACCCAGTACTTC.